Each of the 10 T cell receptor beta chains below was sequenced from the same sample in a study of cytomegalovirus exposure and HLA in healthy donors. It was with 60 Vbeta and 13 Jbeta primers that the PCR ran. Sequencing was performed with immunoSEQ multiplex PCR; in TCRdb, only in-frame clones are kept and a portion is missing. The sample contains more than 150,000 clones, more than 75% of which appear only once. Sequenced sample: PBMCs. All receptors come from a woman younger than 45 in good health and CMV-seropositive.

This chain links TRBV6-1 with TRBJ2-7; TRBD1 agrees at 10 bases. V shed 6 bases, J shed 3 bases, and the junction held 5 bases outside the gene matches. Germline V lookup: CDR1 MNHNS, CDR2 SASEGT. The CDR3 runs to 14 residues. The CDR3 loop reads CASSRGDRGYEQYF. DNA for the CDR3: TGTGCCAGCAGCCGCGGGGACAGGGGCTACGAGCAGTACTTC.

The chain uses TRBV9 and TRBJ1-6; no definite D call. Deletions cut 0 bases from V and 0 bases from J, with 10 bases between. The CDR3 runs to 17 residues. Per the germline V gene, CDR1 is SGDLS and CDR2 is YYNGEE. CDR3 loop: CASSVEGDSSYNSPLHF. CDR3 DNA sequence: TGTGCCAGCAGCGTAGAGGGAGATAGCTCCTATAATTCACCCCTCCACTTT.

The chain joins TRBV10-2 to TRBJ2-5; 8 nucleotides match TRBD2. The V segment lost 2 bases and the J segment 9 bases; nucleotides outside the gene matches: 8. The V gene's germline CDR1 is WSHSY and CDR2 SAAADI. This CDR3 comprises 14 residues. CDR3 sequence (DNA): TGCGCCAGCAGTGAGACGGGGGGGGCCTTGGCCCAGTACTTC. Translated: CASSETGGALAQYF.

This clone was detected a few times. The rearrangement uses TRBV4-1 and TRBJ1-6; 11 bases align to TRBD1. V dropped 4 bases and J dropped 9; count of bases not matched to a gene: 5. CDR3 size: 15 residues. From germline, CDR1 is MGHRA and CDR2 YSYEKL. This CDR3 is CASSLLGQGGSPLHF. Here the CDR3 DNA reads TGCGCCAGCAGCCTTTTGGGACAGGGGGGTTCACCCCTCCACTTT.

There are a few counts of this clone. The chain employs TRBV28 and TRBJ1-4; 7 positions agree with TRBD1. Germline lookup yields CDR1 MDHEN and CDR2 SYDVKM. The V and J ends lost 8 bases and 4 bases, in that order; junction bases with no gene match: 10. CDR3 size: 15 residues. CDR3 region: CASHPGTGVNEKLFF. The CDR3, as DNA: TGTGCCAGCCACCCGGGTACAGGGGTTAATGAAAAACTGTTTTTT.

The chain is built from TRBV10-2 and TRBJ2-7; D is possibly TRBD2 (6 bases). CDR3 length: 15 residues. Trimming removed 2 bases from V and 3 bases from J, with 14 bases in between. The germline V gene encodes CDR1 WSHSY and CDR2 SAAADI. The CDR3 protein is CASSEPPGLSYEQYF. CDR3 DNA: TGCGCCAGCAGTGAGCCACCGGGACTGAGCTACGAGCAGTACTTC.

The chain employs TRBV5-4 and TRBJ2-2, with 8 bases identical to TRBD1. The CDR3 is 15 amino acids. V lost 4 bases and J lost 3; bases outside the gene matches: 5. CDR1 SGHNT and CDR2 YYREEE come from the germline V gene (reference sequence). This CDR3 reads CASSPGTGYTGELFF. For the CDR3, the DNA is TGTGCCAGCAGCCCCGGGACAGGCTACACCGGGGAGCTGTTTTTT.

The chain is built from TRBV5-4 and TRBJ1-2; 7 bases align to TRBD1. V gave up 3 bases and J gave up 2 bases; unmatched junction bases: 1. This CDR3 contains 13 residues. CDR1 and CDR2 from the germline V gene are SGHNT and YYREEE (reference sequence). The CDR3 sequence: CASSSQGNYGYTF. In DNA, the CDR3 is TGTGCCAGCAGCTCACAGGGGAACTATGGCTACACCTTC.

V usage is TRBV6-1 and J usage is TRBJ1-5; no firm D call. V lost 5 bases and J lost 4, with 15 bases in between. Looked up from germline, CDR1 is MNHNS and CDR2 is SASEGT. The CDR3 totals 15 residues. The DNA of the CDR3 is TGTGCCAGCAGTACCCGTGGTCAGGCTAATCAGCCCCAGCATTTT. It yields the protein CASSTRGQANQPQHF.

The DNA for the CDR3 is TGTGCCAGCAGGCCCGGGACAGTCAACAATGAGCAGTTCTTC. As protein: CASRPGTVNNEQFF. The V call is TRBV2, the J call TRBJ2-1, with TRBD1 matching over 7 bases. The CDR3 consists of 14 residues. The J segment lost 5 bases and the V segment lost 6 bases, leaving 7 bases of the junction unmatched. Germline-derived CDR1 and CDR2 are SNHLY and FYNNEI.